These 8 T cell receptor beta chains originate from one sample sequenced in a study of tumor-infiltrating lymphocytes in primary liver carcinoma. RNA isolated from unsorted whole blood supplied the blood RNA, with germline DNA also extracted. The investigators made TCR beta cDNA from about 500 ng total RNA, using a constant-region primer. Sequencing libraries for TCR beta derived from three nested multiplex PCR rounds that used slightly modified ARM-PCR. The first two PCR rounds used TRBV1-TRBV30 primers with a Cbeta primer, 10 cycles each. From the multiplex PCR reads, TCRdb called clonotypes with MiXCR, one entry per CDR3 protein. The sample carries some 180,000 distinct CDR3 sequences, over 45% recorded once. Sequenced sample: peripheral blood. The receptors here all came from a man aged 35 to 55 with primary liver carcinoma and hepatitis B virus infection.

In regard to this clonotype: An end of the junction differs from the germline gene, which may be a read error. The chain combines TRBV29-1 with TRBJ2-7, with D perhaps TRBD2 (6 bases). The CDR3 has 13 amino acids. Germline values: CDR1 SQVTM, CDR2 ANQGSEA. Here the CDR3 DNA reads TGCAGCGTTGGGGCGGGGCCCTCCTACGAGCATTACTTC. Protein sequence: CSVGAGPSYEHYF.

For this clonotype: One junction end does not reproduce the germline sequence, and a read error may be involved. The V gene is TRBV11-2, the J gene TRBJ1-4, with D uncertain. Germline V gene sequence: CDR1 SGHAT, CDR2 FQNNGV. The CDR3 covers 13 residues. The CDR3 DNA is TGTGCCAGCAGCTTACTCCTTAATGAAAAGCTGTTTTTT. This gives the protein CASSLLLNEKLFF. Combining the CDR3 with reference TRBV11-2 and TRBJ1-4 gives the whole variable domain EAGVAQSPRYKIIEKRQSVAFWCNPISGHATLYWYQQILGQGPKLLIQFQNNGVVDDSQLPKDRFSAERLKGVDSTLKIQPAKLEDSAVYLCASSLLLNEKLFFGSGTQLSVL.

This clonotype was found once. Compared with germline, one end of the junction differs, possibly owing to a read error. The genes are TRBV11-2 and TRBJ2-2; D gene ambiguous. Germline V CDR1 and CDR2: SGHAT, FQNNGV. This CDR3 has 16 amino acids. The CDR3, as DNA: TGTACCAGCAGCTTAGAAGCCTTCCTGAGCACCGGGGAGCTGTTTTTT. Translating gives CTSSLEAFLSTGELFF.

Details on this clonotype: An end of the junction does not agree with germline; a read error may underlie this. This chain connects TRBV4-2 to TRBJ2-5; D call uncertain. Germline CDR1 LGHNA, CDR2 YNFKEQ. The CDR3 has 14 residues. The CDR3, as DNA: TGTACCAGCAGCCACCGGGCCTCAGAAGAGACCCAGTACTTC. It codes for CTSSHRASEETQYF.

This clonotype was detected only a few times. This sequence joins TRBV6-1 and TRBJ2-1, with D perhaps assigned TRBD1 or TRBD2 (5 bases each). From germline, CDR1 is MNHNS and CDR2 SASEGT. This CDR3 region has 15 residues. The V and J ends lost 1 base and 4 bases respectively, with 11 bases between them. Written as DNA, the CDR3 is TGTGCCAGCAGTGAAGTAAATGGGGGATACAATGAGCAGTTCTTC. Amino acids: CASSEVNGGYNEQFF.

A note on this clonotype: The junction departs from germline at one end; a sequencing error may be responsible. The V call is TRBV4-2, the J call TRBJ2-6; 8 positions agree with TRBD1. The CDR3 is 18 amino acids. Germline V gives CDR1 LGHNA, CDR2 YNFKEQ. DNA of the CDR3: TGTACCAGCAGCCAAGATGGACAGGGTAGCAATGGGGCCAACGTCCTGACTTTC. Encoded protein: CTSSQDGQGSNGANVLTF.

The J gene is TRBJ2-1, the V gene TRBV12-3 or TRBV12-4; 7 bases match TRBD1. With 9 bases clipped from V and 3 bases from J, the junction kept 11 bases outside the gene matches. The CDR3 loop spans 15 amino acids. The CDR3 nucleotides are TGTGCCAGTAATTATGGCAGGGGGAACTACAATGAGCAGTTCTTC. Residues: CASNYGRGNYNEQFF.

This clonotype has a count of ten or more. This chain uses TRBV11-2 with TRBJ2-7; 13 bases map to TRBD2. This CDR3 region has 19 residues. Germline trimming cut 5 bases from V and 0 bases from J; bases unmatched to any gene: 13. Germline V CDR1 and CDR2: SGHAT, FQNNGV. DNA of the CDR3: TGTGCCAGCAGCACTTCCGGGACTAGCGGGATAGGCCCCTCCTACGAGCAGTACTTC. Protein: CASSTSGTSGIGPSYEQYF. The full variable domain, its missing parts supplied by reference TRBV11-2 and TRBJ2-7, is EAGVAQSPRYKIIEKRQSVAFWCNPISGHATLYWYQQILGQGPKLLIQFQNNGVVDDSQLPKDRFSAERLKGVDSTLKIQPAKLEDSAVYLCASSTSGTSGIGPSYEQYFGPGTRLTVT.